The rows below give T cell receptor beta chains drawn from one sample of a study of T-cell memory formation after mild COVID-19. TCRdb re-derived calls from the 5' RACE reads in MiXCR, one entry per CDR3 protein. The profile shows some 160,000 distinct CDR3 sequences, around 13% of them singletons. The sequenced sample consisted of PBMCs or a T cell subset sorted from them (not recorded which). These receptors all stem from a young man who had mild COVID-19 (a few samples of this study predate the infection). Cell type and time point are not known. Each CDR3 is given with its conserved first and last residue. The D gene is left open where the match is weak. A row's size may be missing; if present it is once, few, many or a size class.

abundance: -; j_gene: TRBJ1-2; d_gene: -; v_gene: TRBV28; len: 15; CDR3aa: CASRVSLGRNYGYTF; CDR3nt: TGTGCCAGCAGAGTGAGTTTGGGGCGGAACTATGGCTACACCTTC
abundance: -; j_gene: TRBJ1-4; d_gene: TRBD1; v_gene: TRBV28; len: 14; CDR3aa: CASSSSGGWEKLFF; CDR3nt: TGTGCCAGCAGTTCATCAGGGGGCTGGGAAAAACTGTTTTTT
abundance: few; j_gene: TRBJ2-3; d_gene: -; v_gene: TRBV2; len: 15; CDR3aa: CASSSRMRVGDTQYF; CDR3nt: TGTGCCAGCAGTTCTCGAATGAGGGTTGGAGATACGCAGTATTTT
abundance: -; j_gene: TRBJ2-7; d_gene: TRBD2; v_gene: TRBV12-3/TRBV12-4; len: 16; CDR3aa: CASSSWGGGSSYEQYF; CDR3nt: TGTGCCAGCAGTTCCTGGGGGGGTGGGAGCTCCTACGAGCAGTACTTC
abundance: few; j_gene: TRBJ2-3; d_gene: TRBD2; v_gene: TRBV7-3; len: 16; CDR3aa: CASSLTPGGSTDTQYF; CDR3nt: TGTGCCAGCAGCTTAACTCCGGGGGGGAGCACAGATACGCAGTATTTT
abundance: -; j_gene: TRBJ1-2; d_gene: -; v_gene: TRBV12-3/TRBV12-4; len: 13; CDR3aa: CASRLDGNYGYTF; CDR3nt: TGTGCCAGCAGGCTCGACGGGAACTATGGCTACACCTTC
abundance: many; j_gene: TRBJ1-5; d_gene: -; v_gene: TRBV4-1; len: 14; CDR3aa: CASSQVLGNQPQHF; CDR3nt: TGCGCCAGCAGCCAAGTTCTGGGGAATCAGCCCCAGCATTTT
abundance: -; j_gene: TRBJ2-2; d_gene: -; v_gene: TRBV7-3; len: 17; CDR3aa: CASSLSRDVANTGELFF; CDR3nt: TGTGCCAGCAGCTTATCCCGCGACGTCGCGAACACCGGGGAGCTGTTTTTT
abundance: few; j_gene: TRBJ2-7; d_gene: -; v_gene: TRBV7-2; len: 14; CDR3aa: CASSLVARAYEQYF; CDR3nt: TGTGCCAGCAGCTTAGTAGCCCGAGCCTACGAGCAGTACTTC
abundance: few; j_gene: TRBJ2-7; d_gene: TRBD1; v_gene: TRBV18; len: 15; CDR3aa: CASSPPGQGFYEQYF; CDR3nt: TGTGCCAGCTCACCACCGGGACAGGGGTTCTACGAGCAGTACTTC
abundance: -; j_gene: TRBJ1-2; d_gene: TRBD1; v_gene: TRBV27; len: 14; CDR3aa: CASSLKGASYGYTF; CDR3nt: TGTGCCAGCAGTTTAAAGGGGGCAAGCTATGGCTACACCTTC
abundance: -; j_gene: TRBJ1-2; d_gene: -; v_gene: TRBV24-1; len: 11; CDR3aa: CATSDFSGYTF; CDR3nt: TGTGCCACCAGTGATTTTTCTGGCTACACCTTC
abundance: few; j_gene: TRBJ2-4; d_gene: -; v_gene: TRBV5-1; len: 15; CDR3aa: CASSPIRSFKNIQYF; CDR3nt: TGCGCCAGCAGCCCCATTAGGTCGTTTAAAAACATTCAGTACTTC
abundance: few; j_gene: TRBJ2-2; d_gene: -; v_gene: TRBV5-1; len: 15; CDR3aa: CASSLDGGYTGELFF; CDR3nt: TGCGCCAGCAGCTTGGACGGCGGGTACACCGGGGAGCTGTTTTTT
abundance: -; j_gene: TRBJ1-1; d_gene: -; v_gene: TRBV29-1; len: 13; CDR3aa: CSGGRILNTEAFF; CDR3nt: TGCAGCGGGGGGCGGATCTTGAACACTGAAGCTTTCTTT
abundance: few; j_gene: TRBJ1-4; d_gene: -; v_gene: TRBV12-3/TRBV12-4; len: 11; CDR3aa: CASSLYEKLFF; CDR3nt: TGTGCCAGCAGTTTATATGAAAAACTGTTTTTT